The 14 T cell receptor beta chains below come from one sample, sequenced in a study of OX40 agonist ivuxolimab in advanced cancers. Repertoires were generated with immunoSEQ multiplex PCR, while TCRdb's copy carries only in-frame clones and drops some. This table holds roughly 81,000 clones, 80% to 90% found once. This material consisted of CD4+ or CD8+ T cells sorted from blood, taken in a trial of the OX40 agonist ivuxolimab. The receptors derive from an adult with an advanced solid tumor such as melanoma, head and neck, liver or kidney cancer.

The V and J genes are TRBV6-6 and TRBJ1-1; D not certain. V shed 5 bases and J shed 7 bases, with 11 bases lying between them. The CDR3 is 12 amino acids. Per the germline V gene, CDR1 is MNHNY and CDR2 is SVGAGI (reference sequence). CDR3 amino acids: CASSAGRDEAFF. CDR3 DNA sequence: TGTGCCAGCAGTGCTGGACGTGATGAAGCTTTCTTT.

The chain employs TRBV5-1 and TRBJ1-4, with 7 nucleotides matching TRBD1. The CDR3 sequence is 11 residues long. Germline lookup yields CDR1 SGHRS and CDR2 YFSETQ. V dropped 4 bases and J dropped 13; count of bases not matched to a gene: 4. The chain's CDR3 is CASSPGGGLFF. CDR3 nucleotides: TGCGCCAGCAGCCCAGGGGGGGGACTGTTTTTT.

This clone came up a few times. The chain carries TRBV5-1 and TRBJ1-5; D remains ambiguous. The V and J ends lost 0 bases and 4 bases respectively, with 5 bases between them. CDR1 is SGHRS and CDR2 is YFSETQ in the germline V gene. This CDR3 region has 13 residues. CDR3 in amino acids: CASSLDNNQPQHF. The CDR3 bases are TGCGCCAGCAGCTTGGATAATAATCAGCCCCAGCATTTT.

The rearrangement uses TRBV5-4 and TRBJ1-5; TRBD1 is a possible D gene (5 bases). Germline CDR1 and CDR2: SGHNT and YYREEE (reference sequence). Trimming shortened V by 2 bases and J by 1 base, and 13 bases separated the two germline ends. CDR3 length equals 16 residues. The CDR3 sequence is CASSLYQGESNQPQHF. The CDR3 DNA reads as TGTGCCAGCAGCTTATACCAGGGTGAGAGCAATCAGCCCCAGCATTTT.

The V gene is TRBV11-3, the J gene TRBJ2-2; TRBD2 matches 8 bases. V lost 5 bases and J lost 5; bases outside the gene matches: 13. This CDR3 has 17 amino acids. Germline values: CDR1 SGHNT, CDR2 YENEEA. The CDR3 coding sequence is TGTGCCAGCAGCGTGCGCTCCGGGACTAGAAGGACCGGGGAGCTGTTTTTT. Translated: CASSVRSGTRRTGELFF. The variable domain in full, completed from reference TRBV11-3 and TRBJ2-2, reads EAGVVQSPRYKIIEKKQPVAFWCNPISGHNTLYWYLQNLGQGPELLIRYENEEAVDDSQLPKDRFSAERLKGVDSTLKIQPAELGDSAVYLCASSVRSGTRRTGELFFGEGSRLTVL.

In this sample, this clone turned up once. The chain couples TRBV14 to TRBJ1-6; D gene unclear. CDR3 length: 13 amino acids. Per germline, CDR1 SGHDN and CDR2 FVKESK. The germline V and J ends were trimmed by 5 bases and 3 bases, with 5 bases remaining between them. CDR3 sequence: CASSVFYNSPLHF. The CDR3 coding sequence is TGTGCCAGCAGCGTCTTCTATAATTCACCCCTCCACTTT.

The count of this clone is one. V and J are TRBV19 and TRBJ2-1; TRBD1 matches 7 bases. The CDR3 length is 18 residues. Germline-derived CDR1 and CDR2 are LNHDA and SQIVND (reference sequence). Trimming took 1 base from V and 4 from J; bases not matched to a gene: 13. The CDR3 sequence: CASSIVGTVDASYNEQFF. The CDR3, as DNA: TGTGCCAGTAGTATAGTCGGGACAGTCGACGCTAGTTACAATGAGCAGTTCTTC.

The V call is TRBV5-1, the J call TRBJ2-3, with 7 bases that match TRBD1. The CDR3 sequence is 13 residues long. J was trimmed by 4 bases and V by 4 bases; bases with no gene match: 3. Germline CDR1 and CDR2: SGHRS and YFSETQ. The CDR3 coding sequence is TGCGCCAGCAGCGCTGACAGGGCAGATACGCAGTATTTT. Translated: CASSADRADTQYF. Full variable domain (outside the CDR3, taken from reference TRBV5-1 and TRBJ2-3): KAGVTQTPRYLIKTRGQQVTLSCSPISGHRSVSWYQQTPGQGLQFLFEYFSETQRNKGNFPGRFSGRQFSNSRSEMNVSTLELGDSALYLCASSADRADTQYFGPGTRLTVL.

This chain connects TRBV5-1 to TRBJ2-3; maybe TRBD2 (5 bases). In germline, CDR1 is SGHRS, CDR2 YFSETQ. CDR3 size: 15 residues. The V gene lost 5 bases and the J gene lost 0 bases, with 13 bases spanning the gap. CDR3 bases: TGCGCCAGCAGAGAGGGAGCAGCTAGCACAGATACGCAGTATTTT. Protein sequence: CASREGAASTDTQYF.

V and J are TRBV4-3 and TRBJ1-1, with unresolved D. This CDR3 is built from 13 residues. Germline V lookup: CDR1 LGHNA, CDR2 YSLEER. Trimming cost V 1 base and J 4 bases, with 7 bases left between them. Here the CDR3 DNA reads TGCGCCAGCAGCCAAGGGGGAATCACTGAAGCTTTCTTT. Protein sequence: CASSQGGITEAFF.

This clone was seen a single time. The genes are TRBV7-2 and TRBJ2-2; 13 nucleotides align to TRBD2. The CDR3 spans 16 residues. Unmatched junction bases numbered 6, after V lost 3 bases and J lost 8 bases. CDR1 is SGHTA and CDR2 is FQGNSA in the germline V gene. The CDR3 DNA sequence: TGTGCCAGCAGCTTCGGGACTAGCGGGAAAGGGGGGGAGCTGTTTTTT. Translating gives CASSFGTSGKGGELFF.

The rearrangement uses TRBV6-5 and TRBJ1-5; no firm D call. Trimming left V 6 bases short and J 2 bases short, with 14 bases between. Looked up from germline, CDR1 is MNHEY and CDR2 is SVGAGI. This CDR3 has 15 residues. This CDR3 reads CASRGGGPGNQPQHF. CDR3 DNA: TGTGCCAGCAGAGGTGGTGGCCCTGGCAATCAGCCCCAGCATTTT.

The V gene is TRBV5-1, the J gene TRBJ1-2, with a possible D match to TRBD1 (5 bases). The CDR3 extends over 12 amino acids. V gave up 4 bases and J gave up 4 bases, with 8 bases separating them. Germline assignment: CDR1 SGHRS and CDR2 YFSETQ. In DNA, the CDR3 is TGCGCCAGCAGCGGGGGAGCCTATGGCTACACCTTC. It yields the protein CASSGGAYGYTF.

V usage is TRBV5-1 and J usage is TRBJ1-4, with TRBD1 matching over 8 bases. The V and J ends lost 2 bases and 6 bases, in that order; junction bases with no gene match: 3. CDR3 size: 14 residues. Per germline, CDR1 SGHRS and CDR2 YFSETQ. CDR3 nucleotide sequence: TGCGCCAGCAGCTTCAAGGGACAGGATGAAAAACTGTTTTTT. It is translated as CASSFKGQDEKLFF.